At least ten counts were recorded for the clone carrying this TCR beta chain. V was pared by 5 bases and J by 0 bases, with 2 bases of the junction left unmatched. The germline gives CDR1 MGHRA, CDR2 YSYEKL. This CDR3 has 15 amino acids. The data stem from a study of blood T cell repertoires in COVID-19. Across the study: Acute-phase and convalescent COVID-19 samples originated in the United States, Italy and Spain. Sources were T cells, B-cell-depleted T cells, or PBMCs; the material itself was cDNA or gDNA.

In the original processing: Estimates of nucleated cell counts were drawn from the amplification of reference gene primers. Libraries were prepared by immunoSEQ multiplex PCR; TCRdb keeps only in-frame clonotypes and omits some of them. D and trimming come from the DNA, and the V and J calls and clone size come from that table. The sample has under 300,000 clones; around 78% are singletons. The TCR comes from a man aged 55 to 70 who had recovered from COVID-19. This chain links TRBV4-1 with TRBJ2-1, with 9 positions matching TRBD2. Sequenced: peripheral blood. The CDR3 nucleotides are TGCGCCAGCAGCTCTAGCGGGAACTCCTACAATGAGCAGTTCTTC. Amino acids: CASSSSGNSYNEQFF.